The entry that follows covers one T cell receptor beta chain sequence. The data originate from a study of identical twins. cDNA molecules carried unique molecular identifiers, and template switching added a universal primer site. TCRdb analysed the 5' RACE reads with MiXCR anew, one entry per CDR3 protein. This repertoire shows under 900,000 distinct CDR3 sequences, about 12% found once; its top ten account for under 2%. In germline, CDR1 is DFQATT, CDR2 SNEGSKA (reference sequence). This CDR3 has 13 residues. Deletions cut 5 bases from V and 8 bases from J, with 18 bases between. The same sample was also studied in work on yellow fever vaccine responses in identical twins.

What was sequenced was PBMCs. The genes are TRBV20-1 and TRBJ1-2; no firm D call. This clonotype was sampled from a woman younger than 30 in good health. The CDR3 is CSAYQLGSWGYTF. The CDR3 DNA reads as TGCAGTGCTTATCAGCTGGGGAGTTGGGGCTACACCTTC.